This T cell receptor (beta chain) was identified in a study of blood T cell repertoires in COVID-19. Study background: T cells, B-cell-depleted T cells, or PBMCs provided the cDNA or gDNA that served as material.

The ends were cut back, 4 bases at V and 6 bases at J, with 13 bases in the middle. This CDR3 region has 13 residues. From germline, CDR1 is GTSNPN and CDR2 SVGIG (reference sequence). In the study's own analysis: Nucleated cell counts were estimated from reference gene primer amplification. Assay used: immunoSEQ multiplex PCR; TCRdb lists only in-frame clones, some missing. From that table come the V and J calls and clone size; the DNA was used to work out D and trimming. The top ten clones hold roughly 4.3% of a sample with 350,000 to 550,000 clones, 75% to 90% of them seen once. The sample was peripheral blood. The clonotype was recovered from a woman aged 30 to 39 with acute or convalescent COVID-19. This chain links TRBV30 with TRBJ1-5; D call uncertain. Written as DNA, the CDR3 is TGTGCCTGGAAGGCCAGCGCCTTTCAGCCCCAGCATTTT. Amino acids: CAWKASAFQPQHF.